This passage covers 30 T cell receptor beta chains from one sample sequenced in a study of identical twins. TCRdb fed the 5' RACE reads into MiXCR, producing one record per CDR3 protein. Found here are some 230,000 distinct CDR3 sequences, under 8.5% of them singletons; the top ten hold more than 14%. This same sample was also taken into another study, of T cells expressing NK-cell markers.

The sample taken for sequencing was CD8+ T cells sorted from blood. These receptor sequences come from a woman aged 18-29 years in good health.

This clonotype has only a few counts. The chain has TRBV5-1 and TRBJ1-1; perhaps TRBD1 as D (5 bases). The germline V gene has CDR1 SGHRS and CDR2 YFSETQ. Trimming removed 4 bases from V and 0 bases from J, with 13 bases in between. The CDR3 runs 15 residues. This CDR3 reads CASSLSQGMNTEAFF. The CDR3, as DNA: TGCGCCAGCAGCCTGAGTCAGGGTATGAACACTGAAGCTTTCTTT.

The V call is TRBV21-1, the J call TRBJ1-3; the D segment call TRBD1 is taken from the table without a DNA check. TRBV21-1 constitutes a pseudogene. The CDR3 is 13 residues long. This CDR3 is CASPGGAGNTIYF. DNA of the CDR3: TGTGCCTCCCCTGGGGGTGCAGGAAACACCATATATTTT.

This clonotype appeared many times. This chain uses TRBV11-1 with TRBJ2-2; D gene uncertain. The CDR3 loop spans 15 amino acids. The germline CDR1 and CDR2 sequences are SGHAT and FQDESV (reference sequence). Trimming removed 2 bases at V and 3 bases at J, with 10 bases between. CDR3: CASSLIGSDTGELFF. In DNA, the CDR3 is TGTGCCAGCAGCTTAATAGGGTCGGACACCGGGGAGCTGTTTTTT.

The V call is TRBV5-1, the J call TRBJ2-5; 9 bases are a match to TRBD1. This CDR3 contains 16 residues. The J segment lost 2 bases and the V segment lost 4 bases, leaving 9 bases of the junction unmatched. The germline V gene has CDR1 SGHRS and CDR2 YFSETQ. The CDR3: CASSASGTGSQETQYF. CDR3 DNA sequence: TGCGCCAGCAGCGCCTCCGGGACAGGGAGTCAAGAGACCCAGTACTTC.

The chain employs TRBV12-3 or TRBV12-4 and TRBJ1-2, with D possibly TRBD1 on 6 matching bases. The CDR3 length is 14 residues. Between the trimmed V and J ends, which lost 7 bases and 4 bases, there was a span of 16 bases. CDR3 bases: TGTGCCAGCACCTTCGACGGGGGGCCCTATGGCTACACCTTC. Translation: CASTFDGGPYGYTF.

The sample holds many counts of this clonotype. The CDR3, as DNA: TGCAGCGTAGCGCGGGATATCGCCTACAATGAGCAGTTCTTC. It specifies CSVARDIAYNEQFF. The V and J genes are TRBV29-1 and TRBJ2-1; D might be TRBD2 (6 bases). The CDR3 loop spans 14 amino acids. With 6 bases removed from V and 2 bases from J, the gap between germline ends came to 14 bases. In germline, CDR1 is SQVTM, CDR2 ANQGSEA.

Only a few counts were recorded for this clonotype. This chain connects TRBV2 to TRBJ2-2; D is perhaps TRBD1 or TRBD2 (5 bases each). Trimming shortened V by 7 bases and J by 1 base, and 10 bases separated the two germline ends. Germline V gene data show CDR1 as SNHLY and CDR2 as FYNNEI. The CDR3 loop spans 14 amino acids. In DNA form, the CDR3 reads TGTGCCAGCACCGGGACCATGAACACCGGGGAGCTGTTTTTT. It encodes CASTGTMNTGELFF.

This clonotype was counted ten times or more. This chain connects TRBV29-1 to TRBJ1-1, with no clear D. This CDR3 contains 12 residues. Trimming cost V 4 bases and J 3 bases, with 9 bases left between them. Germline V gene lookup returns CDR1 SQVTM and CDR2 ANQGSEA. The CDR3 loop reads CSVVGLDTEAFF. Here the CDR3 DNA reads TGCAGCGTTGTTGGGTTGGACACTGAAGCTTTCTTT. Based on the CDR3 plus reference TRBV29-1 and TRBJ1-1, the full variable domain is SAVISQKPSRDICQRGTSLTIQCQVDSQVTMMFWYRQQPGQSLTLIATANQGSEATYESGFVIDKFPISRPNLTFSTLTVSNMSPEDSSIYLCSVVGLDTEAFFGQGTRLTVV.

This chain links TRBV7-9 with TRBJ1-5; possibly TRBD1 for D (5 bases). With 4 bases removed from V and 7 bases from J, the gap between germline ends came to 14 bases. Germline V gene lookup returns CDR1 SEHNR and CDR2 FQNEAQ (reference sequence). The CDR3 is 14 residues long. The CDR3 protein is CASSSGTWEQPQHF. The CDR3 DNA reads TGTGCCAGCAGCTCCGGGACCTGGGAACAGCCCCAGCATTTT. The full variable domain, rest sourced from reference TRBV7-9 and TRBJ1-5, is DTGVSQNPRHKITKRGQNVTFRCDPISEHNRLYWYRQTLGQGPEFLTYFQNEAQLEKSRLLSDRFSAERPKGSFSTLEIQRTEQGDSAMYLCASSSGTWEQPQHFGDGTRLSIL.

In this sample, this clonotype turned up many times. This chain connects TRBV7-9 to TRBJ2-1; the D is unclear. CDR1 SEHNR and CDR2 FQNEAQ come from the germline V gene (reference sequence). The CDR3 is made up of 14 amino acids. V dropped 11 bases and J dropped 0 bases, with 14 bases sitting between them. Here the CDR3 DNA reads TGTGCCGGGCAGGCGGAGCGCTCCTACAATGAGCAGTTCTTC. Translated: CAGQAERSYNEQFF. Looking up the rest from reference TRBV7-9 and TRBJ2-1 gives the full variable domain: DTGVSQNPRHKITKRGQNVTFRCDPISEHNRLYWYRQTLGQGPEFLTYFQNEAQLEKSRLLSDRFSAERPKGSFSTLEIQRTEQGDSAMYLCAGQAERSYNEQFFGPGTRLTVL.

This chain's CDR3 is CSAFESSYEQYF. CDR3 bases: TGCAGTGCGTTCGAGAGCTCCTACGAGCAGTACTTC. V gene TRBV20-1 combines with J gene TRBJ2-7; no reliable D call. This CDR3 is built from 12 residues. Germline CDR1 and CDR2: DFQATT and SNEGSKA (reference sequence). Trimming took off 6 bases at V and 0 bases at J, with 9 bases between the two ends.

This chain connects TRBV7-9 to TRBJ2-2; D is ambiguous. The germline V gene encodes CDR1 SEHNR and CDR2 FQNEAQ (reference sequence). This CDR3 has 15 amino acids. The V end was cut by 6 bases, the J end by 0 bases, with 11 bases between. CDR3 coding DNA: TGTGCCAGCAGTCCAGTGGGGACGAACACCGGGGAGCTGTTTTTT. It codes for CASSPVGTNTGELFF.

In this sample, this clonotype turned up many times. The genes are TRBV4-3 and TRBJ2-7, with TRBD1 matching over 9 bases. CDR1 is LGHNA and CDR2 is YSLEER in the germline V gene. V trimming: 1 base; J trimming: 2 bases; junction bases outside the gene matches: 3. The CDR3 is 15 amino acids. CDR3 coding DNA: TGCGCCAGCAGCCAAGTGACAGGGGGGCCCTACGAGCAGTACTTC. It yields the protein CASSQVTGGPYEQYF.

The table lists this clonotype with a few counts. V is TRBV6-1 and J is TRBJ2-3; 8 positions agree with TRBD2. Germline CDR1 and CDR2: MNHNS and SASEGT. The CDR3 is 15 amino acids. Trimming cost V 6 bases and J 6 bases; bases outside gene matches: 11. The CDR3 spells CASSPTSGAQDTQYF. DNA for the CDR3: TGTGCCAGCAGCCCTACTAGCGGAGCCCAGGATACGCAGTATTTT.

This clonotype has ten or more counts. V gene TRBV20-1 combines with J gene TRBJ2-7, with TRBD2 matching 12 bases. Per germline, CDR1 DFQATT and CDR2 SNEGSKA (reference sequence). With 3 bases clipped from V and 6 bases from J, the junction kept 9 bases outside the gene matches. This CDR3 is built from 15 residues. CDR3 bases: TGCAGTGCTAGGACTAGCGGGAGCTTGTCGAGCGAGCAGTACTTC. Amino acids: CSARTSGSLSSEQYF.

This chain links TRBV9 with TRBJ2-2; 10 bases match TRBD1. Germline trimming cut 2 bases from V and 4 bases from J; bases unmatched to any gene: 5. Per the germline V gene, CDR1 is SGDLS and CDR2 is YYNGEE. CDR3 length: 16 residues. CDR3 protein: CASSVSRTGGTGELFF. As DNA, the CDR3 is TGTGCCAGCAGCGTTAGTAGGACAGGGGGCACCGGGGAGCTGTTTTTT. Full variable domain (rest looked up from reference TRBV9 and TRBJ2-2): DSGVTQTPKHLITATGQRVTLRCSPRSGDLSVYWYQQSLDQGLQFLIQYYNGEERAKGNILERFSAQQFPDLHSELNLSSLELGDSALYFCASSVSRTGGTGELFFGEGSRLTVL.

This clonotype was counted ten times or more. The gene calls are TRBV7-2 and TRBJ2-1; 10 bases are shared with TRBD2. V shed 4 bases, J shed 4 bases, and the junction held 7 bases outside the gene matches. The CDR3 length is 16 residues. Looked up from germline, CDR1 is SGHTA and CDR2 is FQGNSA. CDR3 DNA: TGTGCCAGCAGCTCGCCACTAGCGGGGCGGTACAATGAGCAGTTCTTC. Translated, it gives CASSSPLAGRYNEQFF.

J is TRBJ2-1 and V is TRBV9; D unresolved. V was clipped by 0 bases and J by 1 base, with 8 bases between them. Germline V gives CDR1 SGDLS, CDR2 YYNGEE. The CDR3 has 15 amino acids. The CDR3 protein is CASSVDAASYNEQFF. Written as DNA, the CDR3 is TGTGCCAGCAGCGTAGATGCTGCGTCCTACAATGAGCAGTTCTTC.

The CDR3 is CASSEGQGFDEQFF. DNA of the CDR3: TGTGCCAGCAGTGAAGGACAGGGATTTGATGAGCAGTTCTTC. The chain has TRBV25-1 and TRBJ2-1; 8 bases line up with TRBD1. The CDR3 totals 14 residues. Germline trimming cut 2 bases from V and 8 bases from J; bases unmatched to any gene: 5. CDR1 is MGHDK and CDR2 is SYGVNS in the germline V gene.

V is TRBV9 and J is TRBJ1-4; D gene unclear. Germline V lookup: CDR1 SGDLS, CDR2 YYNGEE. V lost 0 bases to trimming and J lost 3 bases, with 9 bases between them. The CDR3 extends over 15 amino acids. The CDR3 loop reads CASSVEAVSNEKLFF. CDR3 DNA: TGTGCCAGCAGCGTAGAAGCGGTCTCTAATGAAAAACTGTTTTTT.

This clonotype was counted ten times or more. The V gene is TRBV9, the J gene TRBJ2-5; D remains unclear. The ends were cut back, 0 bases at V and 4 bases at J, with 7 bases in the middle. This CDR3 has 13 amino acids. Germline values: CDR1 SGDLS, CDR2 YYNGEE. The CDR3 bases are TGTGCCAGCAGCGTAGAAGGTTTAGAGACCCAGTACTTC. Its translation is CASSVEGLETQYF.

This clonotype was seen more than once but under ten times. The chain combines TRBV12-3 or TRBV12-4 with TRBJ2-3; 9 nucleotides line up with TRBD1. The V segment lost 0 bases and the J segment 6 bases; nucleotides outside the gene matches: 10. This CDR3 spans 17 amino acids. The CDR3 loop reads CASSLASGTGLTDTQYF. CDR3 coding DNA: TGTGCCAGCAGTTTAGCCTCCGGGACAGGGTTGACGGATACGCAGTATTTT.

The table lists this clonotype with a few counts. The chain couples TRBV3-1 to TRBJ2-1, with D maybe TRBD1 (5 bases). CDR3 length: 15 residues. Germline V gives CDR1 LGHDT, CDR2 YNNKEL (reference sequence). Trimming stripped 5 bases from V and 9 bases from J, with 20 bases between. CDR3 amino acids: CASSNALEGVIEQFF. CDR3 sequence (DNA): TGTGCCAGCAGCAATGCCCTTGAAGGGGTTATTGAGCAGTTCTTC.

The chain couples TRBV4-2 to TRBJ1-5; 9 bases line up with TRBD1. The germline gives CDR1 LGHNA, CDR2 YNFKEQ. Trimming removed 4 bases from V and 7 bases from J; junction bases left unmatched: 11. The CDR3 consists of 16 residues. CDR3 sequence (DNA): TGTGCCAGCAGCCCAAGAGGGGACAGGGAGGACCAGCCCCAGCATTTT. This translates into CASSPRGDREDQPQHF.

Ten or more counts support this clonotype. The chain links TRBV6-1 to TRBJ2-7, with 13 bases lining up with TRBD2. The CDR3 contains 15 residues. V shed 3 bases and J 5 bases; nucleotides not matched to a gene: 4. Germline CDR1 MNHNS, CDR2 SASEGT. CDR3 sequence: CASSDPGTSGNEQYF. The CDR3 DNA follows: TGTGCCAGCAGTGATCCCGGGACTAGCGGGAACGAGCAGTACTTC.

V and J are TRBV6-5 and TRBJ2-7, with unresolved D. V was trimmed by 10 bases and J by 3 bases, leaving 13 bases between them. Germline CDR1 MNHEY, CDR2 SVGAGI. The CDR3 totals 12 residues. CDR3 in amino acids: CATLPPDYEQYF. The CDR3 nucleotides are TGTGCCACCCTTCCACCCGACTACGAGCAGTACTTC.

This chain connects TRBV9 to TRBJ2-7; TRBD2 agrees at 7 bases. The CDR3 has 16 residues. Germline V gene sequence: CDR1 SGDLS, CDR2 YYNGEE. J was trimmed by 0 bases and V by 4 bases; bases with no gene match: 10. In nucleotides, the CDR3 is TGTGCCAGCAGCCCCGCTAGCGGCTTGGGCTCCTACGAGCAGTACTTC. The encoded protein is CASSPASGLGSYEQYF.

This clonotype was detected a few times. The genes are TRBV15 and TRBJ1-1; 7 nucleotides align to TRBD1. CDR1 and CDR2 (germline): LNHNV, YYDKDF (reference sequence). The V gene end was trimmed by 4 bases and the J gene end by 10 bases; junction bases not matched to a gene: 12. The CDR3 consists of 14 residues. The CDR3 region has the DNA TGTGCCACCAGCACCGGGACAGTAGCCCAGGGAGCTTTCTTT. It translates to CATSTGTVAQGAFF.

This chain joins TRBV27 and TRBJ2-7; perhaps TRBD1 as D (5 bases). V was pared by 2 bases and J by 3 bases, with 11 bases between. CDR1 and CDR2 (germline): MNHEY, SMNVEV (reference sequence). The CDR3 contains 14 residues. This CDR3 is CASSLRGLLYEQYF. The CDR3 DNA sequence: TGTGCCAGCAGTTTAAGGGGCTTGCTCTACGAGCAGTACTTC.

The genes are TRBV6-5 and TRBJ2-7, with 9 bases lining up with TRBD1. CDR1 is MNHEY and CDR2 is SVGAGI in the germline V gene. The CDR3 spans 15 residues. After removal of 2 bases from V and 2 bases from J, the junction contained 4 bases not matched to a gene. In nucleotides, the CDR3 is TGTGCCAGCAGTTACACAGGGGGCGAAGCCTACGAGCAGTACTTC. Translation gives CASSYTGGEAYEQYF.